A selection of T cell receptor beta chains follows, all from one sample in a study of T cells in Graves' hyperthyroidism and ophthalmopathy. One entry per CDR3 protein, called by TCRdb with MiXCR from the multiplex PCR reads. The table includes about half a million distinct CDR3 sequences, under 25% detected once. The sequenced material came from blood. The source of these receptors is a man between 18 and 35 years old with Graves' hyperthyroidism. CDR3s include the opening cysteine and the closing phenylalanine or tryptophan. A D gene is named only where the DNA matches it firmly. The size field is filled for only some rows; it gives once, few, many or a size class.

d_gene: -
abundance: many
v_gene: TRBV15
j_gene: TRBJ1-2
CDR3nt: TGTGCCACCAGCAGAAGGACAGAAAGCTATGGCTACACCTTC
CDR3aa: CATSRRTESYGYTF

d_gene: TRBD1
abundance: many
v_gene: TRBV28
j_gene: TRBJ2-5
CDR3nt: TGTGCCAGCAGCCGGACGACAGGGGGCCAGGAGACCCAGTACTTC
CDR3aa: CASSRTTGGQETQYF

d_gene: -
abundance: many
v_gene: TRBV28
j_gene: TRBJ1-1
CDR3nt: TGTGCCAGCAGTTTCAGTCCAAGGGCGAACACTGAAGCTTTCTTT
CDR3aa: CASSFSPRANTEAFF

d_gene: TRBD1
abundance: many
v_gene: TRBV6-1
j_gene: TRBJ1-2
CDR3nt: TGTGCCAGCAGTGAAGGTCGGGGAAGGGGGCTCACCTTC
CDR3aa: CASSEGRGRGLTF

d_gene: -
abundance: many
v_gene: TRBV6-1
j_gene: TRBJ1-5
CDR3nt: TGTGCCAGCAGTCCTGACAATCTAGATCAGCCCCAGCATTTT
CDR3aa: CASSPDNLDQPQHF

d_gene: -
abundance: many
v_gene: TRBV29-1
j_gene: TRBJ1-2
CDR3nt: TGCAGCGTCGCCGAAGGGGACTATGGCTACACCTTC
CDR3aa: CSVAEGDYGYTF

d_gene: TRBD1
abundance: many
v_gene: TRBV5-1
j_gene: TRBJ1-2
CDR3nt: TGCGCCAGCAGCCTTCAGGGGGTCGACGTCAACTATGGCTACACCTTC
CDR3aa: CASSLQGVDVNYGYTF

d_gene: -
abundance: many
v_gene: TRBV12-3/TRBV12-4
j_gene: TRBJ2-2
CDR3nt: TGTGCCAGCAGTTTAGATGGCCTCCCCGGGGAGCTGTTTTTT
CDR3aa: CASSLDGLPGELFF

d_gene: -
abundance: many
v_gene: TRBV20-1
j_gene: TRBJ1-1
CDR3nt: TGCAGTGCTAGAGATCATTATCAGGATGAGAACACTGAAGCTTTCTTT
CDR3aa: CSARDHYQDENTEAFF

d_gene: -
abundance: many
v_gene: TRBV12-5
j_gene: TRBJ1-6
CDR3nt: TGTGCTAGTGGTTTGGGGACAAGGGTGATTTCACCCCTCCACTTT
CDR3aa: CASGLGTRVISPLHF

d_gene: TRBD1
abundance: -
v_gene: TRBV28
j_gene: TRBJ1-1
CDR3nt: TGTGCCAGCAGTAGTCCCAATGACAGGGGGCAGGTTGAAGCTTTCTTT
CDR3aa: CASSSPNDRGQVEAFF

d_gene: -
abundance: few
v_gene: TRBV14
j_gene: TRBJ2-4
CDR3nt: TGTGCCAGCAGCCAAGAGCTAGCCAAAAACATTCAGTACTTC
CDR3aa: CASSQELAKNIQYF

d_gene: -
abundance: few
v_gene: TRBV12-3/TRBV12-4
j_gene: TRBJ2-7
CDR3nt: TGTGCCAGCAGTTTGGCGCTGCACACCTTCGAGCAGTACTTC
CDR3aa: CASSLALHTFEQYF

d_gene: -
abundance: -
v_gene: TRBV20-1
j_gene: TRBJ1-1
CDR3nt: TGCAGTGCCCCCGAGTTGGGCAGGACCATTTCTTTCTTT
CDR3aa: CSAPELGRTISFF

d_gene: TRBD1
abundance: -
v_gene: TRBV19
j_gene: TRBJ1-6
CDR3nt: TGTGCCAGTAGTTTTCTCTGGACAGGGAGTCGTAATTCACCCCTCCACTTT
CDR3aa: CASSFLWTGSRNSPLHF

d_gene: TRBD1
abundance: -
v_gene: TRBV12-3/TRBV12-4
j_gene: TRBJ2-2
CDR3nt: TGTGCCAGCAGCCTCCGGGACAGCGCATCCGGGGAGCTGTTTTTT
CDR3aa: CASSLRDSASGELFF

d_gene: -
abundance: many
v_gene: TRBV12-3/TRBV12-4
j_gene: TRBJ1-1
CDR3nt: TGTGCCAGCAGAACGGTTCGGGAGGGTGAAGCTTTCTTT
CDR3aa: CASRTVREGEAFF